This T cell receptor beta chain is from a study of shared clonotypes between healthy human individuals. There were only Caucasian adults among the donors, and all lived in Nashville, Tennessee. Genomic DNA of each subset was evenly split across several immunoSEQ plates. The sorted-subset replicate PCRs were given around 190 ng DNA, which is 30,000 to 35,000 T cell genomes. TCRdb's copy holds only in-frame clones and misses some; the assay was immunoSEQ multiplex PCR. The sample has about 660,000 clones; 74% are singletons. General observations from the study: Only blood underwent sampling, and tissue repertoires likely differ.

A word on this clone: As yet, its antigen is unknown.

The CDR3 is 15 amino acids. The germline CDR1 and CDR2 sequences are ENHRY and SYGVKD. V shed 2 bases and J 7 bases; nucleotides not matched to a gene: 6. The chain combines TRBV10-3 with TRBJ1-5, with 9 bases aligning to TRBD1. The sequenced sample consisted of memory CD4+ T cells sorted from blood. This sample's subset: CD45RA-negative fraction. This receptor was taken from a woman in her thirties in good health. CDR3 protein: CAISEMGTGTQPQHF. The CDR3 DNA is TGTGCCATCAGTGAGATGGGGACAGGGACCCAGCCCCAGCATTTT.